A single sample is the source of the 18 T cell receptor beta chains below, sequenced in a study of T-cell reconstitution after alpha-beta-depleted transplantation in children. The library targeted TCRbeta and was prepared with unique molecular identifiers. TCRdb independently ran MiXCR on the PCR reads; one entry per CDR3 protein. The sample lists fewer than 750,000 distinct CDR3 sequences, roughly 23% occurring once. The sample in question was PBMCs, mostly from graft donor cells, obtained 360 days after TCRalphabeta/CD19-depleted stem cell transplant. All receptors come from a boy younger than two who had a stem cell transplant for acute myeloid leukemia, so the T cells may come from the graft donor.

V usage is TRBV5-1 and J usage is TRBJ2-3; no firm D call. CDR3 size: 13 residues. Trimming left V 6 bases short and J 5 bases short, with 13 bases between. From germline, CDR1 is SGHRS and CDR2 YFSETQ. The chain's CDR3 is CASILNPGDTQYF. CDR3 DNA sequence: TGCGCCAGCATCCTAAACCCGGGAGATACGCAGTATTTT.

This clonotype was picked up a small number of times. V usage is TRBV11-3 and J usage is TRBJ2-2; tentatively, D is TRBD1 (6 bases). The CDR3 loop spans 16 amino acids. The V end lost 5 bases, the J end lost 4 bases, and 17 bases lay between the germline ends. Germline lookup yields CDR1 SGHNT and CDR2 YENEEA. Written as DNA, the CDR3 is TGTGCCAGCAGCCCCCCCACCGGGACACTCACCGGGGAGCTGTTTTTT. Translating it yields CASSPPTGTLTGELFF. Using reference TRBV11-3 and TRBJ2-2 for the parts outside the CDR3, the full variable domain is EAGVVQSPRYKIIEKKQPVAFWCNPISGHNTLYWYLQNLGQGPELLIRYENEEAVDDSQLPKDRFSAERLKGVDSTLKIQPAELGDSAVYLCASSPPTGTLTGELFFGEGSRLTVL.

CDR3 sequence: CASSQDSKGRETQYF. CDR3 DNA sequence: TGCGCCAGCAGCCAAGATTCGAAGGGGAGAGAGACCCAGTACTTC. The chain couples TRBV4-1 to TRBJ2-5; the D call may be TRBD1 or TRBD2 (5 bases each). The CDR3 has 15 amino acids. The V gene's germline CDR1 is MGHRA and CDR2 YSYEKL. The germline V and J ends were trimmed by 0 bases and 4 bases, with 12 bases remaining between them.

The genes are TRBV10-1 and TRBJ1-1; D possibly corresponds to TRBD1 (5 bases). V lost 5 bases, J lost 4 bases, and 17 bases lay in between. In germline, CDR1 is WNHNN, CDR2 SYGVQD (reference sequence). The CDR3 has 15 residues. In nucleotides, the CDR3 is TGCGCCAGCAGTAGTGGGACCCCCATCGGCACTGAAGCTTTCTTT. Its translation: CASSSGTPIGTEAFF.

This clonotype was seen ten or more times. The V gene is TRBV20-1, the J gene TRBJ1-5, with TRBD1 matching over 7 bases. The CDR3 extends over 15 amino acids. Per the germline V gene, CDR1 is DFQATT and CDR2 is SNEGSKA (reference sequence). Germline trimming cut 1 base from V and 0 bases from J; bases unmatched to any gene: 3. CDR3 nucleotide sequence: TGCAGTGCTAGAGTGACAGGGAATAGCAATCAGCCCCAGCATTTT. This gives the protein CSARVTGNSNQPQHF.

This clonotype was counted between two and nine times. The genes are TRBV3-1 and TRBJ2-1; 7 nucleotides match TRBD2. Germline CDR1 and CDR2: LGHDT and YNNKEL (reference sequence). V lost 0 bases and J lost 8; bases outside the gene matches: 4. The CDR3 is 14 amino acids. Written as DNA, the CDR3 is TGTGCCAGCAGCCAAGAGTGGGGGAGGGATGAGCAGTTCTTC. This codes for CASSQEWGRDEQFF.

At least ten counts were recorded for this clonotype. The rearrangement links TRBV20-1 to TRBJ2-7; D might be TRBD1 (6 bases). CDR3 length: 11 amino acids. The V end was cut by 6 bases, the J end by 6 bases, with 12 bases between. Germline-derived CDR1 and CDR2 are DFQATT and SNEGSKA (reference sequence). CDR3 in DNA: TGCAGTGCGACAACAGGGAGCGAGCAGTACTTC. It yields the protein CSATTGSEQYF.

The gene calls are TRBV2 and TRBJ2-7; tentative D call: TRBD2 (6 bases). The CDR3 spans 14 residues. The germline V gene has CDR1 SNHLY and CDR2 FYNNEI. Trimming cost V 8 bases and J 6 bases, with 20 bases left between them. The CDR3, as DNA: TGTGCCAGCGATAAGGGACTCCCATCCATCGAGCAGTACGTC. Translating gives CASDKGLPSIEQYV.

V and J are TRBV6-5 and TRBJ2-1, with D possibly matching TRBD2 (6 bases). CDR1 MNHEY and CDR2 SVGAGI come from the germline V gene. V was trimmed by 3 bases and J by 1 base, leaving 16 bases between them. The CDR3 length is 17 residues. The CDR3 here is CASSYHLGGQSYNEQFF. Here the CDR3 DNA reads TGTGCCAGCAGTTATCACCTCGGGGGTCAATCCTACAATGAGCAGTTCTTC.

This clonotype was found a few times. The chain couples TRBV12-3 or TRBV12-4 to TRBJ2-2; D is perhaps TRBD2 (6 bases). Trimming shortened V by 7 bases and J by 2 bases, and 11 bases separated the two germline ends. The CDR3 is 14 amino acids. The CDR3 is CASMTGVNTGELFF. Written as DNA, the CDR3 is TGTGCCAGCATGACGGGGGTCAACACCGGGGAGCTGTTTTTT.

V usage is TRBV7-3 and J usage is TRBJ2-4; 7 bases are shared with TRBD2. The CDR3 spans 14 residues. The J segment lost 6 bases and the V segment lost 2 bases, leaving 4 bases of the junction unmatched. Per germline, CDR1 SGHTA and CDR2 FQGTGA. CDR3 loop: CASSLAGEGNIQYF. CDR3 bases: TGTGCCAGCAGCTTAGCGGGGGAGGGAAACATTCAGTACTTC.

The gene calls are TRBV20-1 and TRBJ2-1; TRBD1 matches at 7 bases. V was clipped by 7 bases and J by 1 base; unmatched bases: 7. Looked up from germline, CDR1 is DFQATT and CDR2 is SNEGSKA (reference sequence). The CDR3 runs to 14 residues. CDR3 in amino acids: CSVPGQSSYNEQFF. The DNA for the CDR3 is TGCAGTGTTCCGGGACAGTCGTCCTACAATGAGCAGTTCTTC.

In its sample, this clonotype was seen many times. V is TRBV15 and J is TRBJ2-7, with D tentatively TRBD1 or TRBD2 (5 bases each). CDR1 and CDR2 (germline): LNHNV, YYDKDF (reference sequence). Trimming pared 0 bases from V and 2 bases from J, leaving 11 bases between. The CDR3 runs 15 residues. The CDR3 bases are TGTGCCACCAGCAGAGAGGGGGTCGGGGCCTACGAGCAGTACTTC. Its translation: CATSREGVGAYEQYF.

There are many counts of this clonotype. Lacking the conserved final phenylalanine or tryptophan, this CDR3 likely reflects a read error. It is unclear where the CDR3 begins or ends on the DNA, so no DNA is shown, and the CDR3 is as TCRdb lists it. The chain carries TRBV20-1 and TRBJ2-1; no check of the table's D call, TRBD2, against the DNA was made. The germline CDR1 and CDR2 sequences are DFQATT and SNEGSKA (reference sequence). The length of the CDR3 is 11 amino acids, counting both ends. This chain's CDR3 is CSARDLGLAVI.

This clonotype came up a few times. The rearrangement joins TRBV10-2 to TRBJ1-1, with TRBD1 matching over 7 bases. This CDR3 has 13 amino acids. With 10 bases clipped from V and 0 bases from J, the junction kept 5 bases outside the gene matches. Germline values: CDR1 WSHSY, CDR2 SAAADI. This chain's CDR3 is CATRDRMNTEAFF. CDR3 nucleotide sequence: TGCGCCACCCGGGACAGAATGAACACTGAAGCTTTCTTT.

This clonotype was seen repeatedly, ten times or more. This rearrangement joins TRBV6-5 to TRBJ2-7, with D possibly matching TRBD1 (5 bases). Germline CDR1 MNHEY, CDR2 SVGAGI. The CDR3 is made up of 15 amino acids. Trimming shortened V by 2 bases and J by 3 bases, and 14 bases separated the two germline ends. The CDR3 reads CASSYTDITGYEQYF. The DNA for the CDR3 is TGTGCCAGCAGTTACACGGACATCACGGGCTACGAGCAGTACTTC.

The chain joins TRBV6-5 to TRBJ2-5, with 8 bases aligning to TRBD2. Per the germline V gene, CDR1 is MNHEY and CDR2 is SVGAGI. The CDR3 has 18 residues. The junction had 12 bases not matched to a gene; V was cut back by 2 bases and J by 1 base. The CDR3 DNA reads as TGTGCCAGCAGTTACGGGGATGGGCGGGGGGACTCCCAAGAGACCCAGTACTTC. Amino acid sequence: CASSYGDGRGDSQETQYF.

The chain couples TRBV10-3 to TRBJ1-1; D might be TRBD1 (5 bases). The CDR3 length is 15 residues. Germline values: CDR1 ENHRY, CDR2 SYGVKD. V dropped 5 bases and J dropped 3 bases, with 16 bases sitting between them. The chain's CDR3 is CAISPTQGAHTEAFF. The CDR3 bases are TGTGCCATCAGTCCAACCCAGGGAGCCCACACTGAAGCTTTCTTT.